A single TCR beta chain is shown here with its context. The V gene end was trimmed by 5 bases and the J gene end by 6 bases; junction bases not matched to a gene: 4. Per germline, CDR1 KGHSH and CDR2 LQKENI. There are 15 residues in the CDR3. The record originates from a study of blood T cell repertoires in COVID-19. For the study at large: Material from acute and convalescent COVID-19 was sourced from the United States, Italy and Spain. T cells, B-cell-depleted T cells, or PBMCs provided the cDNA or gDNA that served as material.

Method: immunoSEQ multiplex PCR; TCRdb's copy keeps in-frame clones and lacks some. The data show approximately 100,000 clones, about 81% seen once. What was sequenced was peripheral blood. This TCR came from an older man with acute or convalescent COVID-19. The chain employs TRBV18 and TRBJ2-1; 13 bases align to TRBD2. The CDR3 loop reads CASSSGLAGVNEQFF. CDR3 sequence (DNA): TGTGCCAGCTCATCCGGACTAGCGGGAGTCAATGAGCAGTTCTTC.